This T cell receptor (beta chain) derives from a study of blood T cell repertoires in COVID-19. Trimming removed 6 bases at V and 4 bases at J, with 15 bases between. CDR3 length: 14 residues. Germline CDR1 LNHDA, CDR2 SQIVND (reference sequence). As handled by the study authors: Amplification with reference gene primers provided the estimates of nucleated cell counts. The protocol was immunoSEQ multiplex PCR, while the TCRdb copy is restricted to in-frame clones and leaves out a portion. The D gene and trimming were derived from the DNA, and the V and J assignments and clone size from that table. The top ten hold about 1.2% of the sample, which has fewer than 200,000 clones, around 85% seen once.

The receptor's source is a man aged 60-69 years who had recovered from COVID-19. The V call is TRBV19, the J call TRBJ1-2; the D gene is possibly TRBD1 (5 bases). The sequenced material came from peripheral blood. This CDR3 is CASSYVGQFYGYTF. CDR3 sequence (DNA): TGTGCCAGTAGCTACGTGGGGCAGTTCTATGGCTACACCTTC.